Below are 10 T cell receptor beta chains sequenced from a single sample in a study of vaccination effects on CD4 cells after COVID-19. CD4+ T cells specific for antigen were expanded with viral peptide pools by the ViraFEST assay before sequencing. Subsequent to a culture period of nine to ten days, CD4+ T cells were isolated. This individual contracted SARS-CoV-2 between March and December 2020, as verified by PCR. The antigens for these receptors are not known. The data were produced by immunoSEQ multiplex PCR, yet TCRdb's version contains in-frame clones alone and is incomplete. The sample yields 20,000 to 25,000 clones, approximately 72% seen once. The sample here was CD4+ T cells from PBMCs cultured with a peptide pool, taken before COVID-19 vaccination. Receptors originate from a human donor who had a prior SARS-CoV-2 infection.

This clone showed up just a few times. The chain joins TRBV6-5 to TRBJ2-7; 8 nucleotides agree with TRBD2. This CDR3 contains 16 residues. V shed 2 bases, J shed 3 bases, and the junction held 9 bases outside the gene matches. Germline V lookup: CDR1 MNHEY, CDR2 SVGAGI. CDR3 nucleotide sequence: TGTGCCAGCAGTTACGCTTTCGCGGGAGGATTCTACGAGCAGTACTTC. Protein sequence: CASSYAFAGGFYEQYF.

The rearrangement uses TRBV11-3 and TRBJ2-1; no firm D call. Trimming took off 3 bases at V and 6 bases at J, with 9 bases between the two ends. The length of the CDR3 is 13 residues. Germline V CDR1 and CDR2: SGHNT, YENEEA. Written as DNA, the CDR3 is TGTGCCAGCAGCTTTGGACCTCTCAATGAGCAGTTCTTC. This gives the protein CASSFGPLNEQFF.

The rearrangement uses TRBV10-3 and TRBJ2-1; 12 bases match TRBD2. V was clipped by 3 bases and J by 9 bases; unmatched bases: 12. Germline CDR1 and CDR2: ENHRY and SYGVKD. The CDR3 covers 17 residues. The CDR3, as DNA: TGTGCCATCAGTGACCGGAAGAGACTAGCGGGAGAGAGTGAGCAGTTCTTC. It yields the protein CAISDRKRLAGESEQFF.

The gene calls are TRBV7-9 and TRBJ2-1; a possible D gene is TRBD1 (7 bases). The CDR3 is made up of 17 amino acids. V was pared by 1 base and J by 0 bases, with 13 bases between. Germline lookup yields CDR1 SEHNR and CDR2 FQNEAQ (reference sequence). DNA for the CDR3: TGTGCCAGCAGCTTAGTGCGGGGACAGAGCTCCTACAATGAGCAGTTCTTC. Protein sequence: CASSLVRGQSSYNEQFF.

This clone was seen only a few times. The chain uses TRBV6-6 and TRBJ2-7, with 7 bases fitting TRBD1. Looked up from germline, CDR1 is MNHNY and CDR2 is SVGAGI (reference sequence). J gave up 2 bases and V 6 bases, and 4 bases lay outside the gene matches. The CDR3 totals 13 residues. In nucleotides, the CDR3 is TGTGCCAGCAGCCAGACAGGGACCTACGAGCAGTACTTC. Amino acid sequence: CASSQTGTYEQYF.

The chain employs TRBV7-2 and TRBJ2-1; 8 nucleotides match TRBD2. The V and J ends lost 1 base and 5 bases, in that order; junction bases with no gene match: 4. The CDR3 has 15 residues. Germline lookup yields CDR1 SGHTA and CDR2 FQGNSA. In DNA form, the CDR3 reads TGTGCCAGCAGCTTAGTGCGCGGGGGGAACAATGAGCAGTTCTTC. Translation: CASSLVRGGNNEQFF.

This clone was seen just once. The CDR3 loop is CASSSRVAGANVLTF. CDR3 bases: TGTGCCAGCAGTTCTAGGGTTGCTGGGGCCAACGTCCTGACTTTC. The chain combines TRBV6-5 with TRBJ2-6; D remains ambiguous. The V gene lost 4 bases and the J gene lost 2 bases, with 9 bases spanning the gap. Germline values: CDR1 MNHEY, CDR2 SVGAGI. This CDR3 region has 15 residues.

This clone was counted once. This rearrangement joins TRBV5-6 to TRBJ1-1, with D perhaps TRBD1 (6 bases). Trimming stripped 1 base from V and 5 bases from J, with 12 bases between. The CDR3 totals 14 residues. Germline-derived CDR1 and CDR2 are SGHDT and YYEEEE. The CDR3 coding sequence is TGTGCCAGCAGCTTGTCAGGGGCTCGGACTGAAGCTTTCTTT. Protein: CASSLSGARTEAFF.

The chain recombines TRBV15 with TRBJ2-3, with D possibly called TRBD1 or TRBD2 (5 bases each). Germline lookup yields CDR1 LNHNV and CDR2 YYDKDF (reference sequence). This CDR3 is built from 17 residues. Trimming shortened V by 4 bases and J by 5 bases, and 22 bases separated the two germline ends. CDR3 in amino acids: CATSIFAGREGGDTQYF. The CDR3, as DNA: TGTGCCACCAGCATCTTCGCGGGCAGGGAAGGTGGAGATACGCAGTATTTT.

The chain links TRBV6-2 or TRBV6-3 to TRBJ1-2; unclear D gene. The CDR3 covers 12 residues. V was shortened by 5 bases and J by 3 bases, with 7 bases between the two germline ends. The germline gives CDR1 MNHEY, CDR2 SVGEGT. This chain's CDR3 is CASSPRDYGYTF. The CDR3 nucleotides read TGTGCCAGCAGTCCCCGGGACTATGGCTACACCTTC.